These 28 T cell receptor beta chains were sequenced from one sample in a study of OX40 agonist ivuxolimab in advanced cancers. This table comes from immunoSEQ multiplex PCR, and its TCRdb copy is limited to in-frame clones, with some not included. In the table there are some 63,000 clones, about 94% of which are singletons. The specimen was CD4+ or CD8+ T cells sorted from blood, collected in a trial of the OX40 agonist ivuxolimab. These TCRs come from an adult with an advanced solid tumor such as melanoma, head and neck, liver or kidney cancer.

The V call is TRBV4-3, the J call TRBJ2-3; D might be TRBD2 (5 bases). Germline lookup yields CDR1 LGHNA and CDR2 YSLEER. The CDR3 covers 13 residues. V dropped 2 bases and J dropped 5 bases, with 8 bases sitting between them. CDR3 nucleotide sequence: TGCGCCAGCAGCCAAAGACGGGGAGATACGCAGTATTTT. Amino acid sequence: CASSQRRGDTQYF.

The gene calls are TRBV4-3 and TRBJ1-2; no clear D. Trimming removed 3 bases at V and 2 bases at J, with 10 bases between. The CDR3 extends over 14 amino acids. CDR1 is LGHNA and CDR2 is YSLEER in the germline V gene. CDR3 nucleotides: TGCGCCAGCAGCCAGGTGGACGGGAACTATGGCTACACCTTC. Amino acids: CASSQVDGNYGYTF.

This clone was seen just once. The chain uses TRBV9 and TRBJ2-7; D possibly corresponds to TRBD2 (7 bases). Trimming stripped 4 bases from V and 2 bases from J, with 16 bases between. The CDR3 is 15 amino acids. The germline V gene has CDR1 SGDLS and CDR2 YYNGEE. The CDR3 reads CASSPSGGGPYEQYF. As DNA, the CDR3 is TGTGCCAGCAGCCCGTCGGGGGGCGGACCCTACGAGCAGTACTTC.

This clone was picked up a small number of times. J is TRBJ2-5 and V is TRBV4-3; TRBD2 might be the D (6 bases). CDR3 length: 13 residues. From germline, CDR1 is LGHNA and CDR2 YSLEER. V was trimmed by 0 bases and J by 4 bases, leaving 6 bases between them. The CDR3 loop reads CASSQDGGETQYF. The CDR3 DNA follows: TGCGCCAGCAGCCAAGACGGGGGAGAGACCCAGTACTTC.

V is TRBV7-8 and J is TRBJ2-1; possible D gene TRBD1, 5 bases. This CDR3 region has 15 residues. Trimming removed 3 bases from V and 3 bases from J, with 12 bases in between. The germline gives CDR1 SGHVS, CDR2 FQNEAQ. The CDR3 spells CASSFAQANYNEQFF. The CDR3 nucleotides read TGTGCCAGCAGCTTTGCACAGGCTAACTACAATGAGCAGTTCTTC.

A single count supports this clone. The V gene is TRBV7-9, the J gene TRBJ2-7, with TRBD1 matching 7 bases. The germline V gene encodes CDR1 SEHNR and CDR2 FQNEAQ (reference sequence). The trim removed 3 bases at V and 2 bases at J, leaving 4 bases unmatched. The CDR3 sequence is 14 residues long. The CDR3 here is CASSFPGQTYEQYF. For the CDR3, the DNA is TGTGCCAGCAGCTTCCCGGGACAGACCTACGAGCAGTACTTC.

The V gene is TRBV9, the J gene TRBJ2-1; 8 bases agree with TRBD2. The CDR3 sequence is 17 residues long. Per the germline V gene, CDR1 is SGDLS and CDR2 is YYNGEE. Trimming took 0 bases from V and 0 from J; bases not matched to a gene: 5. CDR3 nucleotides: TGTGCCAGCAGCGTAGAGTTGAGCGGGAGCTCCTACAATGAGCAGTTCTTC. Protein: CASSVELSGSSYNEQFF.

V is TRBV15 and J is TRBJ1-5, with TRBD1 identical over 11 bases. The CDR3 is 17 amino acids. Losses at the gene ends were 0 bases for V and 4 bases for J; bases not matched to a gene: 5. Germline assignment: CDR1 LNHNV and CDR2 YYDKDF (reference sequence). CDR3 sequence (DNA): TGTGCCACCAGCAGAGATCGGGACAGGGGGGAAAATCAGCCCCAGCATTTT. Protein: CATSRDRDRGENQPQHF.

The chain joins TRBV6-5 to TRBJ1-2; D is possibly TRBD1 (5 bases). The germline gives CDR1 MNHEY, CDR2 SVGAGI. V lost 4 bases and J lost 7, with 7 bases in between. The CDR3 covers 11 residues. The chain's CDR3 is CASSWGGGYTF. CDR3 coding DNA: TGTGCCAGCAGTTGGGGGGGTGGCTACACCTTC.

The J gene is TRBJ2-1, the V gene TRBV7-3, with TRBD2 matching over 10 bases. The V and J ends lost 4 bases and 8 bases, in that order; junction bases with no gene match: 8. Germline V gives CDR1 SGHTA, CDR2 FQGTGA. The CDR3 covers 15 residues. CDR3 bases: TGTGCCAGCAGCTCGCCAGCGGGAGGGTGGGATGAGCAGTTCTTC. This translates into CASSSPAGGWDEQFF.

The chain has TRBV19 and TRBJ1-4; D is perhaps TRBD1 (5 bases). Germline V gene lookup returns CDR1 LNHDA and CDR2 SQIVND (reference sequence). Trimming pared 0 bases from V and 3 bases from J, leaving 17 bases between. The CDR3 sequence is 18 residues long. CDR3 DNA sequence: TGTGCCAGTAGTATAGATAGGTGGGGGAAGGGGTCTAATGAAAAACTGTTTTTT. Translated, it gives CASSIDRWGKGSNEKLFF. The variable domain in full, with the rest retrieved from reference TRBV19 and TRBJ1-4, is DGGITQSPKYLFRKEGQNVTLSCEQNLNHDAMYWYRQDPGQGLRLIYYSQIVNDFQKGDIAEGYSVSREKKESFPLTVTSAQKNPTAFYLCASSIDRWGKGSNEKLFFGSGTQLSVL.

This clone was seen a single time. This rearrangement joins TRBV7-2 to TRBJ2-5, with 9 bases that match TRBD2. This CDR3 is 15 amino acids long. V was pared by 5 bases and J by 1 base, with 5 bases of the junction left unmatched. Germline assignment: CDR1 SGHTA and CDR2 FQGNSA. The CDR3 DNA reads as TGTGCCAGCAGCCCCCCGGGACTAGCCCAAGAGACCCAGTACTTC. Protein: CASSPPGLAQETQYF.

The CDR3 sequence: CASTPGVSYEQYF. The CDR3 DNA reads as TGTGCCAGCACTCCAGGCGTCTCCTACGAGCAGTACTTC. The rearrangement joins TRBV28 to TRBJ2-5, with D unresolved. The last part of the DNA fits TRBJ2-7 better; the J call may be wrong. Germline-derived CDR1 and CDR2 are MDHEN and SYDVKM. This CDR3 region has 13 residues.

The CDR3 nucleotides read TGTGCTAGTGCCTCAGGTTGGCAGGGTCTCTACGAGCAGTACTTC. It specifies CASASGWQGLYEQYF. J is TRBJ2-7 and V is TRBV12-5; D possibly corresponds to TRBD1 (5 bases). Trimming stripped 7 bases from V and 3 bases from J, with 19 bases between. In germline, CDR1 is LGHNT, CDR2 FRNRAP. There are 15 residues in the CDR3.

V usage is TRBV7-9 and J usage is TRBJ2-7; 7 positions agree with TRBD1. V was clipped by 4 bases and J by 3 bases; unmatched bases: 9. The CDR3 spans 15 residues. The germline gives CDR1 SEHNR, CDR2 FQNEAQ (reference sequence). CDR3 bases: TGTGCCAGCAGCTCGAACCAGGGACAGCTCTACGAGCAGTACTTC. This sequence encodes CASSSNQGQLYEQYF.

The chain carries TRBV18 and TRBJ1-2, with no clear D. Trimming took 2 bases from V and 4 from J, leaving 14 bases between them. The CDR3 extends over 15 amino acids. Germline assignment: CDR1 KGHSH and CDR2 LQKENI. This chain's CDR3 is CASSPMAAESYGYTF. The CDR3 bases are TGTGCCAGCTCACCAATGGCGGCTGAATCCTATGGCTACACCTTC.

J is TRBJ2-7 and V is TRBV7-2, with 11 bases identical to TRBD2. The CDR3 is 15 residues long. Germline CDR1 SGHTA, CDR2 FQGNSA. The junction had 5 bases not matched to a gene; V was cut back by 6 bases and J by 1 base. The CDR3: CASRNPSGRSYEQYF. In DNA form, the CDR3 reads TGTGCCAGCAGAAACCCTAGCGGGAGGTCCTACGAGCAGTACTTC.

This chain links TRBV19 with TRBJ1-5, with D possibly TRBD1 on 5 matching bases. The germline V gene has CDR1 LNHDA and CDR2 SQIVND (reference sequence). This CDR3 has 15 residues. Trimming removed 3 bases at V and 3 bases at J, with 12 bases between. The CDR3 DNA reads as TGTGCCAGTAGTATGTGGGGGTCTTACAATCAGCCCCAGCATTTT. It specifies CASSMWGSYNQPQHF. The full variable domain, its missing parts supplied by reference TRBV19 and TRBJ1-5, is DGGITQSPKYLFRKEGQNVTLSCEQNLNHDAMYWYRQDPGQGLRLIYYSQIVNDFQKGDIAEGYSVSREKKESFPLTVTSAQKNPTAFYLCASSMWGSYNQPQHFGDGTRLSIL.

The rearrangement links TRBV9 to TRBJ1-1, with D unresolved. Between the trimmed V and J ends, which lost 3 bases and 2 bases, there was a span of 11 bases. Germline V gene lookup returns CDR1 SGDLS and CDR2 YYNGEE. The CDR3 is 14 residues long. The CDR3 region is CASSAGVINTEAFF. CDR3 DNA: TGTGCCAGCAGCGCCGGTGTGATAAACACTGAAGCTTTCTTT.

V and J are TRBV5-4 and TRBJ1-1; D remains unclear. Per germline, CDR1 SGHNT and CDR2 YYREEE (reference sequence). This CDR3 contains 13 residues. V was clipped by 6 bases and J by 0 bases, with 9 bases between them. This chain's CDR3 is CASNFQMNTEAFF. The CDR3 nucleotides read TGTGCCAGCAACTTCCAGATGAACACTGAAGCTTTCTTT.

This CDR3 reads CASSFSLAGDYEQYF. Written as DNA, the CDR3 is TGTGCCAGCAGTTTTAGTCTAGCGGGGGACTACGAGCAGTACTTC. The V gene is TRBV28, the J gene TRBJ2-7, with 10 bases fitting TRBD2. The germline gives CDR1 MDHEN, CDR2 SYDVKM. CDR3 length: 15 residues. V gave up 3 bases and J gave up 3 bases; unmatched junction bases: 5. Drawing the rest from reference TRBV28 and TRBJ2-7, the complete variable domain is DVKVTQSSRYLVKRTGEKVFLECVQDMDHENMFWYRQDPGLGLRLIYFSYDVKMKEKGDIPEGYSVSREKKERFSLILESASTNQTSMYLCASSFSLAGDYEQYFGPGTRLTVT.

The V call is TRBV9, the J call TRBJ2-1; TRBD2 might be the D (5 bases). The ends were cut back, 1 base at V and 8 bases at J, with 10 bases in the middle. Germline V gene sequence: CDR1 SGDLS, CDR2 YYNGEE. The CDR3 length is 13 residues. The CDR3 nucleotides read TGTGCCAGCAGCGTAACTAGTAACTATGAGCAGTTCTTC. Encoded protein: CASSVTSNYEQFF. The full variable domain, completed using reference TRBV9 and TRBJ2-1, is DSGVTQTPKHLITATGQRVTLRCSPRSGDLSVYWYQQSLDQGLQFLIQYYNGEERAKGNILERFSAQQFPDLHSELNLSSLELGDSALYFCASSVTSNYEQFFGPGTRLTVL.

The chain has TRBV11-3 and TRBJ1-3, with unresolved D. There are 18 residues in the CDR3. In germline, CDR1 is SGHNT, CDR2 YENEEA. V dropped 4 bases and J dropped 2 bases, with 21 bases sitting between them. The CDR3 loop reads CASSYGRYYNSAGNTIYF. CDR3 sequence (DNA): TGTGCCAGCAGCTACGGACGGTACTACAATTCCGCTGGAAACACCATATATTTT.

This chain links TRBV14 with TRBJ2-3; weak D call: TRBD2 (6 bases). Trimming stripped 1 base from V and 2 bases from J, with 10 bases between. The CDR3 covers 15 residues. Germline V gene data show CDR1 as SGHDN and CDR2 as FVKESK. The CDR3: CASSQAGVPTDTQYF. DNA of the CDR3: TGTGCCAGCAGCCAAGCGGGAGTTCCCACAGATACGCAGTATTTT.

This chain connects TRBV7-9 to TRBJ2-3; D not resolved. The CDR3 has 14 residues. Germline loops: CDR1 SEHNR, CDR2 FQNEAQ (reference sequence). The ends were cut back, 5 bases at V and 1 base at J, with 10 bases in the middle. Here the CDR3 reads CASSPRVGTDTQYF. The CDR3 region has the DNA TGTGCCAGCAGCCCCCGGGTGGGCACAGATACGCAGTATTTT.

V gene TRBV6-5 combines with J gene TRBJ2-1; TRBD2 matches at 8 bases. V lost 1 base and J lost 5; bases outside the gene matches: 4. The germline CDR1 and CDR2 sequences are MNHEY and SVGAGI. The CDR3 loop spans 15 amino acids. CDR3 loop: CASSYLAGSHNEQFF. The CDR3 DNA sequence: TGTGCCAGCAGTTACTTAGCGGGAAGCCACAATGAGCAGTTCTTC.

This clone was observed once. The gene calls are TRBV12-5 and TRBJ2-5, with 7 bases identical to TRBD1. The J segment lost 5 bases and the V segment lost 3 bases, leaving 12 bases of the junction unmatched. This CDR3 region has 16 residues. Germline-derived CDR1 and CDR2 are LGHNT and FRNRAP. The CDR3 sequence is CASGLGEKGARETQYF. DNA for the CDR3: TGTGCTAGTGGTTTAGGGGAAAAGGGGGCCAGGGAGACCCAGTACTTC.

This rearrangement joins TRBV27 to TRBJ1-4, with TRBD1 matching 7 bases. Trimming removed 1 base from V and 4 bases from J; junction bases left unmatched: 3. This CDR3 is 15 amino acids long. Germline CDR1 and CDR2: MNHEY and SMNVEV (reference sequence). This CDR3 reads CASSLFPGGNEKLFF. The CDR3 DNA reads as TGTGCCAGCAGTTTATTCCCAGGGGGTAATGAAAAACTGTTTTTT. The complete variable domain, with remaining parts taken from reference TRBV27 and TRBJ1-4, reads EAQVTQNPRYLITVTGKKLTVTCSQNMNHEYMSWYRQDPGLGLRQIYYSMNVEVTDKGDVPEGYKVSRKEKRNFPLILESPSPNQTSLYFCASSLFPGGNEKLFFGSGTQLSVL.